The 8 T cell receptor beta chains presented below share a single source sample, sequenced in a study of shared clonotypes between healthy human individuals. TCRdb's table, derived via immunoSEQ multiplex PCR, lists solely in-frame clones and lacks some. Of 1.5 million to 2.5 million clones in the sample, over 85% were seen once. The naive CD8 population came from CD45RO-negative cells selected for CCR7, without terminally differentiated effector memory CD45RA+ cells. What was sequenced was naive CD8+ T cells sorted from blood. The receptors originated from a man aged 18 to 35 in good health.

Concerning this clone: Other DNA sequences within the sample encode an identical CDR3. The chain combines TRBV6-5 with TRBJ2-1; maybe TRBD1 (6 bases). The V end lost 2 bases, the J end lost 10 bases, and 9 bases lay between the germline ends. The CDR3 totals 12 residues. Germline assignment: CDR1 MNHEY and CDR2 SVGAGI. CDR3 region: CASSYTGTEQFF. For the CDR3, the DNA is TGTGCCAGCAGTTACACAGGGACGGAGCAGTTCTTC.

Worth noting for this clone: Distinct nucleotide sequences in the sample also encode this CDR3. The chain combines TRBV9 with TRBJ2-7; the D gene could be TRBD1 or TRBD2 (5 bases each). Germline CDR1 is SGDLS and CDR2 is YYNGEE. The length of the CDR3 is 14 residues. Between the trimmed V and J ends, which lost 0 bases and 0 bases, there was a span of 7 bases. CDR3 nucleotide sequence: TGTGCCAGCAGCGTAGGGGGGTCCTCCTACGAGCAGTACTTC. Protein sequence: CASSVGGSSYEQYF.

On this clone: Different DNA sequences within this sample yield the same CDR3. V is TRBV7-8 and J is TRBJ2-7, with 10 bases fitting TRBD2. The junction had 0 bases not matched to a gene; V was cut back by 4 bases and J by 0 bases. CDR1 is SGHVS and CDR2 is FQNEAQ in the germline V gene. The CDR3 extends over 14 amino acids. As DNA, the CDR3 is TGTGCCAGCAGCTGGACTAGCGGCTCCTACGAGCAGTACTTC. This codes for CASSWTSGSYEQYF.

The chain is built from TRBV15 and TRBJ1-2; D remains ambiguous. V was pared by 1 base and J by 3 bases, with 9 bases between. CDR3 length: 14 amino acids. Looked up from germline, CDR1 is LNHNV and CDR2 is YYDKDF (reference sequence). This CDR3 reads CATSRVEGDYGYTF. CDR3 nucleotides: TGTGCCACCAGCAGAGTGGAGGGTGACTATGGCTACACCTTC.

In this sample, this clone turned up once. Other DNA sequences in the sample encode the same CDR3. The V call is TRBV9, the J call TRBJ2-1; D is ambiguous. Germline CDR1 SGDLS, CDR2 YYNGEE. This CDR3 has 13 amino acids. V shed 3 bases and J shed 0 bases, with 4 bases lying between them. Here the CDR3 reads CASSASSYNEQFF. The CDR3 DNA is TGTGCCAGCAGCGCGAGCTCCTACAATGAGCAGTTCTTC. The full variable domain, rest sourced from reference TRBV9 and TRBJ2-1, is DSGVTQTPKHLITATGQRVTLRCSPRSGDLSVYWYQQSLDQGLQFLIQYYNGEERAKGNILERFSAQQFPDLHSELNLSSLELGDSALYFCASSASSYNEQFFGPGTRLTVL.

V usage is TRBV9 and J usage is TRBJ2-2; 12 bases are shared with TRBD2. V lost 0 bases and J lost 8; bases outside the gene matches: 11. CDR3 length equals 18 residues. CDR1 and CDR2 from the germline V gene are SGDLS and YYNGEE. The DNA of the CDR3 is TGTGCCAGCAGCGTAGGCCCATCTAGCGGGGGGGCCGAAGGGGAGCTGTTTTTT. This codes for CASSVGPSSGGAEGELFF.

This sequence joins TRBV6-5 and TRBJ2-5; D possibly corresponds to TRBD2 (5 bases). This CDR3 is built from 16 residues. Germline CDR1 is MNHEY and CDR2 is SVGAGI. V lost 0 bases to trimming and J lost 1 base, with 12 bases between them. Written as DNA, the CDR3 is TGTGCCAGCAGTTACTCCCCCTCGGGGTTCCAAGAGACCCAGTACTTC. Protein sequence: CASSYSPSGFQETQYF.

V is TRBV27 and J is TRBJ2-7; D is perhaps TRBD1 (7 bases). Germline CDR1 MNHEY, CDR2 SMNVEV (reference sequence). V dropped 6 bases and J dropped 0 bases, with 18 bases sitting between them. The CDR3 loop spans 16 amino acids. The CDR3 region is CASSYLGTAGSYEQYF. The DNA for the CDR3 is TGTGCCAGCAGCTACCTCGGGACAGCGGGCTCCTACGAGCAGTACTTC.